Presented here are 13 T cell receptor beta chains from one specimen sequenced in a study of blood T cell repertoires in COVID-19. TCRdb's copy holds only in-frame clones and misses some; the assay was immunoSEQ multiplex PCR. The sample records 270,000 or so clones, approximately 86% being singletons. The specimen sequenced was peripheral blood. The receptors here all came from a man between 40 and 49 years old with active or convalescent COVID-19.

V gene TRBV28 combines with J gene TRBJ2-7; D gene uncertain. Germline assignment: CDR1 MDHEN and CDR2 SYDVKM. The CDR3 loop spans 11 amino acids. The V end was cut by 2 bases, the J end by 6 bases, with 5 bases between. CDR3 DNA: TGTGCCAGCAGTTTACGGAGCGAGCAGTACTTC. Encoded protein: CASSLRSEQYF.

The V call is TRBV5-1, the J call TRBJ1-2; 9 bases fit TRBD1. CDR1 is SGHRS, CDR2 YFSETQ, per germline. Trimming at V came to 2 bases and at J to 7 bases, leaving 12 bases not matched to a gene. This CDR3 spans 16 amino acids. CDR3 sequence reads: CASSFSPGQGRFGYTF. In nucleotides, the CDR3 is TGCGCCAGCAGCTTTTCCCCTGGACAGGGGCGGTTTGGCTACACCTTC.

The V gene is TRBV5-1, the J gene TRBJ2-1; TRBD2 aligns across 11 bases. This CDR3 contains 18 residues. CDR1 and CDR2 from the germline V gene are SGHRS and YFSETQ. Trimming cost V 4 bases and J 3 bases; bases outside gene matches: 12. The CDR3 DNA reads TGCGCCAGCAGCCGATCCCAAGGGGGGACTAGCGGCTACAATGAGCAGTTCTTC. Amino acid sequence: CASSRSQGGTSGYNEQFF.

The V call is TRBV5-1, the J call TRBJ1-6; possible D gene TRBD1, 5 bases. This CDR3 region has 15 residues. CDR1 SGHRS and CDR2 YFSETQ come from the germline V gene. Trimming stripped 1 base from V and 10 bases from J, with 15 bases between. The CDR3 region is CASSLSSREGSPLHF. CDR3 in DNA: TGCGCCAGCAGCTTGTCTTCCAGGGAGGGCTCACCCCTCCACTTT.

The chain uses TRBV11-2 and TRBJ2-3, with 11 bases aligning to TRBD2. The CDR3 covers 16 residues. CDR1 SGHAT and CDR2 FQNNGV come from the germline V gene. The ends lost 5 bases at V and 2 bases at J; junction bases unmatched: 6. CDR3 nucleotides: TGTGCCAGCAGCCTCTCTAGCGGGGGGCCCACAGATACGCAGTATTTT. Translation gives CASSLSSGGPTDTQYF.

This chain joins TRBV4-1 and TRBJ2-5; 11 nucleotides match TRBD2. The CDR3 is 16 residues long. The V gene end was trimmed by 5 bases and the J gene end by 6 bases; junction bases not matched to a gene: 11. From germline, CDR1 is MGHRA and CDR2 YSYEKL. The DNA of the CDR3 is TGCGCCAGCAGCAAGGGACTAGCGGCGCCTCTAAAGACCCAGTACTTC. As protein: CASSKGLAAPLKTQYF.

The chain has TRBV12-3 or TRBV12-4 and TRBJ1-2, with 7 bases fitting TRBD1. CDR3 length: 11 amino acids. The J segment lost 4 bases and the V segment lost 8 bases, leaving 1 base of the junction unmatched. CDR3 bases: TGTGCCAGCGGGACAGTCTATGGCTACACCTTC. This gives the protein CASGTVYGYTF.

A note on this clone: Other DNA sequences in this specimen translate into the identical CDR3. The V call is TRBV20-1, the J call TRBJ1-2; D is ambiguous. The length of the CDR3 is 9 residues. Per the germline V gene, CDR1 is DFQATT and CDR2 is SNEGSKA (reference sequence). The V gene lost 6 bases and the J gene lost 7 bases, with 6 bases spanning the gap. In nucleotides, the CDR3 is TGCAGTGCCCCGGGTGGCTACACCTTC. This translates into CSAPGGYTF.

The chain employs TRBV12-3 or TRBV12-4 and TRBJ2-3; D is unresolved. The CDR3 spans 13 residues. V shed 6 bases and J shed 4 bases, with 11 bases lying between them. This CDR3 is CASRPSPADTQYF. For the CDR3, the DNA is TGTGCCAGCAGACCGAGCCCCGCAGATACGCAGTATTTT.

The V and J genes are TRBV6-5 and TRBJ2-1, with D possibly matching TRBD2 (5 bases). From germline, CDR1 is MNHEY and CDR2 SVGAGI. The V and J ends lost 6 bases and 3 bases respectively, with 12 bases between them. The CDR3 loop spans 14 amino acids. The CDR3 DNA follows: TGTGCCAGCAGCCCCGAGCGGCTCTACAATGAGCAGTTCTTC. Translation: CASSPERLYNEQFF.

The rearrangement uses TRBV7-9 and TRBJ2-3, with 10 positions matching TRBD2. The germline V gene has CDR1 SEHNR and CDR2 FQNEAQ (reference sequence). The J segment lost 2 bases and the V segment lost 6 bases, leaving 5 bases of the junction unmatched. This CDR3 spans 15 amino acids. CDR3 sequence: CASSPLAGLTDTQYF. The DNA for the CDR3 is TGTGCCAGCAGTCCACTAGCGGGACTCACAGATACGCAGTATTTT.

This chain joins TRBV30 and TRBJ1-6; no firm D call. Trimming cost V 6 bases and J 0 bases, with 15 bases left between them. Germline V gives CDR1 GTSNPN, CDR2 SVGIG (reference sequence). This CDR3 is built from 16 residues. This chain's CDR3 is CACSGLGSSYNSPLHF. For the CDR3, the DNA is TGTGCCTGCTCTGGCTTGGGGAGCTCCTATAATTCACCCCTCCACTTT.

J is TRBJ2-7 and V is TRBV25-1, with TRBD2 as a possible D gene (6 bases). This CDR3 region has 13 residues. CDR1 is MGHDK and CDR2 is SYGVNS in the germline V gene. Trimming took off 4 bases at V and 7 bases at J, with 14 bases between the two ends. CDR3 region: CASSATLTSEQYF. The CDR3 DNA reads TGTGCCAGCAGTGCCACCCTGACTAGTGAGCAGTACTTC.